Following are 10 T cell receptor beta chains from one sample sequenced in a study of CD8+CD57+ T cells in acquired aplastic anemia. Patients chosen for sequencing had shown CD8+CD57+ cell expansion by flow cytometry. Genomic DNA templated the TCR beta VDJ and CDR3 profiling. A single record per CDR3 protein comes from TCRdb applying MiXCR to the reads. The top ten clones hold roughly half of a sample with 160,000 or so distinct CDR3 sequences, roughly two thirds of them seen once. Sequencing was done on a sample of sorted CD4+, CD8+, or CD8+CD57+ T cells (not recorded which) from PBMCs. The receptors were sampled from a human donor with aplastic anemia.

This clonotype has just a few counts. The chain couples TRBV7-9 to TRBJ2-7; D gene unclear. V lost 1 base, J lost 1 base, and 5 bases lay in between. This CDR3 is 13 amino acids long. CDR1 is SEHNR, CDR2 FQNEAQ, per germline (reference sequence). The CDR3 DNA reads TGTGCCAGCAGCTTAGTTTGGTCCTACGAGCAGTACTTC. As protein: CASSLVWSYEQYF.

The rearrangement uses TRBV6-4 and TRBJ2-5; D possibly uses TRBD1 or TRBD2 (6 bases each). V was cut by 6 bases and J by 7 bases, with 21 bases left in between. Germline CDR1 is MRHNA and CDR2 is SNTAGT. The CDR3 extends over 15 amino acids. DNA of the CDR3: TGTGCCAGCAGCGGGGCAGGGGAAGCCGGGGGGACCCAGTACTTC. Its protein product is CASSGAGEAGGTQYF.

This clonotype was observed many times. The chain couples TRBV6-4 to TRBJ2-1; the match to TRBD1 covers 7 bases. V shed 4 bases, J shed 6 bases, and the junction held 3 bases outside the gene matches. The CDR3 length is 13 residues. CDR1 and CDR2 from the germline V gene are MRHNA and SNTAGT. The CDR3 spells CASSGAGGNEQFF. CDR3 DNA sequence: TGTGCCAGCAGTGGGGCAGGGGGCAATGAGCAGTTCTTC.

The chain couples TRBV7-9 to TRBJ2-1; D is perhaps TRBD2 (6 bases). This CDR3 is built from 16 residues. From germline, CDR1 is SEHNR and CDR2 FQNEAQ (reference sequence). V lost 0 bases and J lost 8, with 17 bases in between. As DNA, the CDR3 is TGTGCCAGCAGCTTAGCGGGGGGAGGCCTCGTGGATGAGCAGTTCTTC. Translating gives CASSLAGGGLVDEQFF.

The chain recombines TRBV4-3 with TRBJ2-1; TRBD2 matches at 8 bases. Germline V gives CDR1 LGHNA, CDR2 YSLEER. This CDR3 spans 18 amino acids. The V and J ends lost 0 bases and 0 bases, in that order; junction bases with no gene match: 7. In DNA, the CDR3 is TGCGCCAGCAGCCAAGATCCGAGCGGGGGCAGCTCCTACAATGAGCAGTTCTTC. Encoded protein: CASSQDPSGGSSYNEQFF.

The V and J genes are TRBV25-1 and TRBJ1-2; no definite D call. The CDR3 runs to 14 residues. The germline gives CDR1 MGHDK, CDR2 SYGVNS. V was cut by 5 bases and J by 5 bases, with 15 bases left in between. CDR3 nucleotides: TGTGCCAGCAGTCCCCTGATTGGTGGGTATGGCTACACCTTC. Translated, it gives CASSPLIGGYGYTF.

The CDR3 reads CASNRMGSYEQYF. In DNA, the CDR3 is TGTGCCAGCAATCGGATGGGCTCCTACGAGCAGTACTTC. The chain has TRBV27 and TRBJ2-7; D is ambiguous. CDR3 length: 13 amino acids. V was trimmed by 7 bases and J by 0 bases, leaving 10 bases between them. Germline values: CDR1 MNHEY, CDR2 SMNVEV (reference sequence).

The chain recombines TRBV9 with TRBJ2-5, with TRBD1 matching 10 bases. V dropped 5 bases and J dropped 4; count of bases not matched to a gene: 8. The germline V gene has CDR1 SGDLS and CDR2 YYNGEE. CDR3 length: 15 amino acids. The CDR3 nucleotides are TGTGCCAGCAGTGAGGGACAGGGGCCGGGAGAGACCCAGTACTTC. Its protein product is CASSEGQGPGETQYF.

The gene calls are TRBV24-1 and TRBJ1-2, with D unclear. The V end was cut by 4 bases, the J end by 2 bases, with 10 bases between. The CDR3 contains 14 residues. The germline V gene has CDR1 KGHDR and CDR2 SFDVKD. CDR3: CATSDPTGNYGYTF. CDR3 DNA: TGTGCCACCAGTGACCCGACGGGAAACTATGGCTACACCTTC.

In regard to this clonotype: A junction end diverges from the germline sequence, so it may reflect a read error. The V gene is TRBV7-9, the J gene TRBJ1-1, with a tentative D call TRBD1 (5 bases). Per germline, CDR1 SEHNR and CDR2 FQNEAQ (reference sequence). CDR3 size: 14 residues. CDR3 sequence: CASSLGGESTEAFF. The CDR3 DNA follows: TGTGCCAGCAGCTTAGGGGGGGAGAGCACTGAGGCTTTCTTT.